Given below is one TCR beta chain in context. Its antigen is as yet unknown. This entry belongs to a study of cytomegalovirus exposure and HLA in healthy donors. Trimming cost V 4 bases and J 2 bases; bases outside gene matches: 3. From germline, CDR1 is GTSNPN and CDR2 SVGIG (reference sequence). The CDR3 has 13 residues. Amplification used 60 Vbeta primers and 13 Jbeta primers. The protocol was immunoSEQ multiplex PCR, while the TCRdb copy is restricted to in-frame clones and leaves out a portion. The sample has 60,000 to 85,000 clones, about 74% seen once. Regarding the study as a whole: While the bulk of TCR sequences proved rare, some public TCRs turned up in many donors. Overall, around 160 TCR beta chains were annotated as cytomegalovirus-associated. Later analysis demonstrated an association between a missense DCLRE1C variant and TCR beta V- and J-gene trimming.

Sequenced sample: PBMCs. The chain uses TRBV30 and TRBJ1-2, with TRBD1 identical over 8 bases. This sequence originates from a human donor in good health. The CDR3 region is CAWTRDRNYGYTF. CDR3 coding DNA: TGTGCCTGGACCCGGGACAGGAACTATGGCTACACCTTC.